This T cell receptor beta chain is drawn from a study of molecular identifiers for immune sequencing clone quantification. Each CDR3 protein gets one entry after TCRdb re-called the PCR reads with MiXCR. The data show 300,000 to 400,000 distinct CDR3 sequences, roughly 24% seen once. The CDR3 is 16 residues long. Germline CDR1 is SEHNR and CDR2 is FQNEAQ (reference sequence). V was cut by 6 bases and J by 2 bases, with 20 bases left in between. Sequencing input: naive CD8+ T cells from blood, with Jurkat cell RNA spiked in. Subset: FACS-sorted CD8+CD4-CCR7+CD45RA+ naive T cells. This TCR was sampled from a human donor in good health. Some libraries in this study had Jurkat cell RNA spiked in. The chain joins TRBV7-9 to TRBJ2-7; TRBD1 is a possible D gene (6 bases). The CDR3 DNA sequence: TGTGCCAGCAGTACTACGTTTGGGGACAAAGCCTACGAGCAGTACTTC. Protein: CASSTTFGDKAYEQYF.